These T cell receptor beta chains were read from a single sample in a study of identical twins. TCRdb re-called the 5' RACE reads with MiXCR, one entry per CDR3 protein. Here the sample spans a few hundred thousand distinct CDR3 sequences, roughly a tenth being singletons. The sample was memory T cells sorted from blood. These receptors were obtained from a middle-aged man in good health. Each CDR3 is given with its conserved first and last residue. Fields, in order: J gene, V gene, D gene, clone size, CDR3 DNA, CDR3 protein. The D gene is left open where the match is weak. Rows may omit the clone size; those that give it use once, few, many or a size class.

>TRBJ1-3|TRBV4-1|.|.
TGCGCCAGCAGCCAAGCCCCGGCTGGGGGAACTGGAAACACCATATATTTT
CASSQAPAGGTGNTIYF
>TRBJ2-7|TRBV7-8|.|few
TGTGCCAGCAGCTCCCGGGGAGGGGGCATTTTAGGTTACGAGCAGTACTTC
CASSSRGGGILGYEQYF
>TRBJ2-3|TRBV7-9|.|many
TGTGCCAGCAGCTTAGGGACTTACGGCACAGATACGCAGTATTTT
CASSLGTYGTDTQYF
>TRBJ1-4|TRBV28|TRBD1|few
TGTGCCAGCGGGAGGGACAGCGAGTTGGGTGAAAAACTGTTTTTT
CASGRDSELGEKLFF
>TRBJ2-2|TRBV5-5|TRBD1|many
TGTGCCAGCAGCTGGGAAGGACAGGCGAACACCGGGGAGCTGTTTTTT
CASSWEGQANTGELFF
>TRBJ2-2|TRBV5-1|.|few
TGCGCCAGCTCCTTGATGACAGGCCGTACCGGGGAGCTGTTTTTT
CASSLMTGRTGELFF
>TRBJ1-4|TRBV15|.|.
TGTGCCACCAGCAGAGATGCCAAAACTAATGAAAAACTGTTTTTT
CATSRDAKTNEKLFF
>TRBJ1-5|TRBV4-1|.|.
TGCGCCAGCAGCCAAGAGACGGTTAGCAATCAGCCCCAGCATTTT
CASSQETVSNQPQHF
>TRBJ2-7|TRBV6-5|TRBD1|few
TGTGCCAGCAGTTACAAGGGCAGGGGGCGCTACGAGCAGTACTTC
CASSYKGRGRYEQYF
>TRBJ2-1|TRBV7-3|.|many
TGTGCCAGCAGCTTAAGGGGCGGGGAGCAGTTCTTC
CASSLRGGEQFF
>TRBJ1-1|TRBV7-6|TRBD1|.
TGTGCCAGCAGCTTAGGGGGTGGAGGGGGCTCGGAAGCTTTCTTT
CASSLGGGGGSEAFF
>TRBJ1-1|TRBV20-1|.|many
TGCCGATTTTCTTGGAGGAACACTGAAGCTTTCTTT
CRFSWRNTEAFF
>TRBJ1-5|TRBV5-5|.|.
TGTGCCAGCAGCTTCCAACCGGGACCCAATCAGCCCCAGCATTTT
CASSFQPGPNQPQHF
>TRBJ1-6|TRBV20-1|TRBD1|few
TGCAGTGCTAGAGCCGGACAGGGCTCCTATAATTCACCCCTCCACTTT
CSARAGQGSYNSPLHF
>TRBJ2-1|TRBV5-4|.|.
TGTGCCAGCAGCTTGGATTCACCCGCTTACAATGAGCAGTTCTTC
CASSLDSPAYNEQFF
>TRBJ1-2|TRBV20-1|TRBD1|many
TGCAGTGCTAGAGAGCTGACAGGGGCTAACTATGGCTACACCTTC
CSARELTGANYGYTF
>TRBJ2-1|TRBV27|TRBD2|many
TGTGCCAGCAGTTTGGTAGCGGGAGTTTATGAGCAGTTCTTC
CASSLVAGVYEQFF
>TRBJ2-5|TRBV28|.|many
TGTGCCAGCAGTTTGACAGAGGAACAAGAGACCCAGTACTTC
CASSLTEEQETQYF
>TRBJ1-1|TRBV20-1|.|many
TGCAGTGCTAGAGAGGGTAGGGGTCTGGGCAGTATGAACACTGAAGCTTTCTTT
CSAREGRGLGSMNTEAFF
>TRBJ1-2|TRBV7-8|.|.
TGTGCCAGCAGCTCGACAGGTGACAGCGTTGGCTACACCTTC
CASSSTGDSVGYTF
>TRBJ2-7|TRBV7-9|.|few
TGTGCCAGCAGCATATGGTCGGGGGACGAGCAGTACTTC
CASSIWSGDEQYF
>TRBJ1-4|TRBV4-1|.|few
TGCGCCAGCAGCCAGGAACCCGGGACGCAGGAAAAACTGTTTTTT
CASSQEPGTQEKLFF
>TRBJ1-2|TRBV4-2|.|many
TGTGCCAGCGGAGAATCTAATAGCAACTATGGCTACACCTTC
CASGESNSNYGYTF
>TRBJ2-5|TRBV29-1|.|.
TGCAGCTCGAGGGTAAGACAAGAGACCCAGTACTTC
CSSRVRQETQYF
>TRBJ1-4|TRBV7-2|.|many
TGTGCCAGCAGCTTAGCGTCTGCAACTAATGAAAAACTGTTTTTT
CASSLASATNEKLFF
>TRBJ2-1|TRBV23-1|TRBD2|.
TGCGCCAGCAGCCGAGCACCGGGACAGAAACCCGGACTAGCGGCATACAATGAGCAGTTCTTC
CASSRAPGQKPGLAAYNEQFF
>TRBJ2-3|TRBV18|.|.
TGTGCCAGCTCACCCTACCGGGACACCCGCACAGATACGCAGTATTTT
CASSPYRDTRTDTQYF
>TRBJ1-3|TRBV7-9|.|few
TGTGCCAGCAGCTTAGTGGGGCAGGTTGGAAACACCATATATTTT
CASSLVGQVGNTIYF
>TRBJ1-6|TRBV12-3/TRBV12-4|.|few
TGTGCCAGCAGCCGAATAGGGAATTCACCCCTCCACTTT
CASSRIGNSPLHF
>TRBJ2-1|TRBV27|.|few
TGTGCCAGCAGTTTTGATGTGCCTTCCTACAATGAGCAGTTCTTC
CASSFDVPSYNEQFF
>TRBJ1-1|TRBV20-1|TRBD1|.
TGCAGTGCAGTCCAGGGGGCCGGCACTGAAGCTTTCTTT
CSAVQGAGTEAFF
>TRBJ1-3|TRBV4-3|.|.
TGCGCCAGCAGCCGTTTAGGGTTTACTGGAAACACCATATATTTT
CASSRLGFTGNTIYF
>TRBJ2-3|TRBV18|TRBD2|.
TGTGCCAGCTCGCTGGGACTAGCGTCAGATACGCAGTATTTT
CASSLGLASDTQYF
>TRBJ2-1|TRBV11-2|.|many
TGTGCCAGCAGCTTGGTAGCGTCAGTCTCCTACAATGAGCAGTTCTTC
CASSLVASVSYNEQFF
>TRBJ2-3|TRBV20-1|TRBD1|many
TGCAGTGCCACCACAGGGGGTTGGACAGATACGCAGTATTTT
CSATTGGWTDTQYF
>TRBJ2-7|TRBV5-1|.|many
TGCGCCAGCAGACCTCTCGCGGCGACCTACGAGCAGTACTTC
CASRPLAATYEQYF
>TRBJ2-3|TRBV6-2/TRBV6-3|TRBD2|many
TGTGCCAGCAGTAGAGGGCGCGGGGGGATCGACACAGATACGCAGTATTTT
CASSRGRGGIDTDTQYF
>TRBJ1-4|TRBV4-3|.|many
TGCGCCAGCAGCCAAGATGAAGCACAGGATAATGAAAAACTGTTTTTT
CASSQDEAQDNEKLFF
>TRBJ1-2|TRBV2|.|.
TGTGCCAGCTGTGACTTAGGGCGGACCTTCTATGGCTACACCTTC
CASCDLGRTFYGYTF
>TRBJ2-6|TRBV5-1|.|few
TGCGCCAGCAGCCGTTGGACTCAGGGGTCTGGGGCCAACGTCCTGACTTTC
CASSRWTQGSGANVLTF
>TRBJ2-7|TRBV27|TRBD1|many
TGTGCCAGCAGTTTATCTTCGGGACAGGGGCCCTCCTACGAGCAGTACTTC
CASSLSSGQGPSYEQYF
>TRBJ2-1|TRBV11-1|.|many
TGTGCCAGCAGCTTACTAGGGTCGGCCCTCAAAACCCACAATGAGCAGTTCTTC
CASSLLGSALKTHNEQFF
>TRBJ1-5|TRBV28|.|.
TGTGCCAGCAGTTTAGTCCGGGCAGCTTATAGCAATCAGCCCCAGCATTTT
CASSLVRAAYSNQPQHF
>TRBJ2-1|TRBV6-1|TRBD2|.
TGTGCCAGCAAAAATAGCGGGGGGGCCGGGAATGAGCAGTTCTTC
CASKNSGGAGNEQFF
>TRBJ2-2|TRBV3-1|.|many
TGTGCCAGCAGCCGACGTAGCTTCGGGGAGCTGTTTTTT
CASSRRSFGELFF
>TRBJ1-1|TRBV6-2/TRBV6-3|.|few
TGTGCCAGCAGACCCGGGATACTAACTGAAGCTTTCTTT
CASRPGILTEAFF
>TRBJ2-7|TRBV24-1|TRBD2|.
TGTGCCACCGGGACTAGCGGGAGCTCCTACGAGCAGTACTTC
CATGTSGSSYEQYF
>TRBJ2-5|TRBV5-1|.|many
TGCGCCAGCAGCTTGGTCGGGACGGAGACCCAGTACTTC
CASSLVGTETQYF
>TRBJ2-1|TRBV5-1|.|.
TGCGCCAGCAGATACATCAATGAGCAGTTCTTC
CASRYINEQFF
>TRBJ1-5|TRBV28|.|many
TGTGCCAGCAGTTTCACCACGCTAGGGAGCAATCAGCCCCAGCATTTT
CASSFTTLGSNQPQHF
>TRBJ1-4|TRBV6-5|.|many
TGTGCCAGCAGTTACTCGAGCGGGGGAGATTGGAAACTGTTTTTT
CASSYSSGGDWKLFF
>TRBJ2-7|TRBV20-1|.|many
TGCAGTGCTAGAGGGATGCGGGAAACTCTCTACGAGCAGTACTTC
CSARGMRETLYEQYF
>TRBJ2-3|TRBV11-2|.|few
TGTGCCAGCAGCAAACTTGGGCGAGACGGGCCAAGCACAGATACGCAGTATTTT
CASSKLGRDGPSTDTQYF
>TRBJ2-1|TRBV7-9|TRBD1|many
TGTGCCAGCAGACACAGGGGGACCTACAATGAGCAGTTCTTC
CASRHRGTYNEQFF
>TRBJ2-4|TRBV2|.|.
TGTGCCAGCAGTGAAACGGTAGGGCAGGGTAAAAACATTCAGTACTTC
CASSETVGQGKNIQYF
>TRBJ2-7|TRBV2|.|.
TGTGCCAGCACCCAATACGAGCAGTACTTC
CASTQYEQYF